One sample yielded the 25 T cell receptor beta chains listed below, sequenced in a study of blood T cell repertoires in COVID-19. Sequencing was performed with immunoSEQ multiplex PCR; in TCRdb, only in-frame clones are kept and a portion is missing. The sample records a few hundred thousand clones, around nine tenths being singletons. The material sequenced was peripheral blood. The receptors derive from a man between 60 and 70 years old with acute or convalescent COVID-19.

This clone was counted between two and nine times. The chain uses TRBV7-8 and TRBJ2-7; weak D call: TRBD2 (5 bases). The V gene's germline CDR1 is SGHVS and CDR2 FQNEAQ. The CDR3 is made up of 15 amino acids. V dropped 1 base and J dropped 3 bases, with 13 bases sitting between them. CDR3 protein: CASSLGGSALYEQYF. The CDR3 bases are TGTGCCAGCAGCTTAGGAGGTAGCGCTCTCTACGAGCAGTACTTC.

The chain couples TRBV6-2 or TRBV6-3 to TRBJ2-2; 10 nucleotides match TRBD1. Germline CDR1 reads MNHEY; CDR2 reads SVGEGT. The ends lost 2 bases at V and 3 bases at J; junction bases unmatched: 9. The CDR3 sequence is 18 residues long. The CDR3 nucleotides are TGTGCCAGCAGTTACCCGAGACAGGGGGCCTGGGACACCGGGGAGCTGTTTTTT. Protein sequence: CASSYPRQGAWDTGELFF.

This sequence joins TRBV5-6 and TRBJ2-5, with TRBD2 matching over 13 bases. Germline CDR1 SGHDT, CDR2 YYEEEE. CDR3 size: 16 residues. Unmatched junction bases numbered 4, after V lost 4 bases and J lost 1 base. CDR3 sequence (DNA): TGTGCCAGCAGCATGACTAGCGGGGGGATCCAAGAGACCCAGTACTTC. This codes for CASSMTSGGIQETQYF.

The gene calls are TRBV14 and TRBJ2-1; 11 bases are a match to TRBD2. After removal of 0 bases from V and 4 bases from J, the junction contained 5 bases not matched to a gene. Per the germline V gene, CDR1 is SGHDN and CDR2 is FVKESK. The CDR3 extends over 17 amino acids. The CDR3 bases are TGTGCCAGCAGCCAAGATCCCCTAGCGGGGGGTTACAATGAGCAGTTCTTC. It is translated as CASSQDPLAGGYNEQFF.

The sample holds a few counts of this clone. The chain links TRBV2 to TRBJ2-7; a weak D match, TRBD1 (5 bases). The CDR3 is made up of 14 amino acids. Germline loops: CDR1 SNHLY, CDR2 FYNNEI. Trimming stripped 6 bases from V and 3 bases from J, with 15 bases between. CDR3 sequence: CASRRQPTLYEQYF. The CDR3 nucleotides are TGTGCCAGCAGGAGACAGCCCACGCTCTACGAGCAGTACTTC.

The chain links TRBV27 to TRBJ2-1, with 7 bases identical to TRBD1. CDR3 size: 15 residues. The J segment lost 3 bases and the V segment lost 1 base, leaving 3 bases of the junction unmatched. Germline-derived CDR1 and CDR2 are MNHEY and SMNVEV (reference sequence). The CDR3 protein is CASSLLGGLYNEQFF. The CDR3, as DNA: TGTGCCAGCAGTTTATTAGGGGGCCTCTACAATGAGCAGTTCTTC.

This clone was observed a few times. The V gene is TRBV3-1 (or the pseudogene TRBV3-2), the J gene TRBJ1-6, with 10 bases aligning to TRBD1. The germline CDR1 and CDR2 sequences are LGHDT and YNNKEL (reference sequence). The CDR3 runs to 17 residues. Germline trimming cut 1 base from V and 10 bases from J; bases unmatched to any gene: 10. The DNA of the CDR3 is TGTGCCAGCAGCCAAGCCATACGACAGGGGGCCGGCTCACCCCTCCACTTT. Its translation is CASSQAIRQGAGSPLHF.

The chain recombines TRBV7-9 with TRBJ2-7; possibly TRBD1 for D (6 bases). Germline CDR1 reads SEHNR; CDR2 reads FQNEAQ (reference sequence). The CDR3 totals 14 residues. The ends were cut back, 8 bases at V and 2 bases at J, with 16 bases in the middle. CDR3 loop: CASAQGTLPYEQYF. The CDR3, as DNA: TGTGCCAGCGCCCAGGGGACCCTTCCCTACGAGCAGTACTTC. The variable domain in full, completed from reference TRBV7-9 and TRBJ2-7, reads DTGVSQNPRHKITKRGQNVTFRCDPISEHNRLYWYRQTLGQGPEFLTYFQNEAQLEKSRLLSDRFSAERPKGSFSTLEIQRTEQGDSAMYLCASAQGTLPYEQYFGPGTRLTVT.

This chain uses TRBV5-1 with TRBJ2-1, with TRBD1 as a possible D gene (6 bases). Germline assignment: CDR1 SGHRS and CDR2 YFSETQ. Between the trimmed V and J ends, which lost 6 bases and 8 bases, there was a span of 15 bases. This CDR3 spans 13 amino acids. For the CDR3, the DNA is TGCGCCAGCACCGAGCCAGGGGTCCATGAGCAGTTCTTC. Its translation: CASTEPGVHEQFF.

CDR3 bases: TGTGCCACCAGTGCTAGCGGGGAGGTAGAGACCCAGTACTTC. Amino acid sequence: CATSASGEVETQYF. This rearrangement joins TRBV24-1 to TRBJ2-5, with 9 bases lining up with TRBD2. In germline, CDR1 is KGHDR, CDR2 SFDVKD. This CDR3 region has 14 residues. With V trimmed by 5 bases and J by 4 bases, 4 bases remained unmatched.

In this sample, this clone turned up a few times. This sample also contains other DNA sequences that code for the same CDR3. The chain links TRBV9 to TRBJ2-6, with D uncertain. The CDR3 is 15 residues long. Trimming shortened V by 0 bases and J by 4 bases, and 8 bases separated the two germline ends. Germline values: CDR1 SGDLS, CDR2 YYNGEE. CDR3 sequence reads: CASSVVSSGANVLTF. Written as DNA, the CDR3 is TGTGCCAGCAGCGTAGTGAGTTCCGGGGCCAACGTCCTGACTTTC. The full variable domain, with the rest looked up from reference TRBV9 and TRBJ2-6, is DSGVTQTPKHLITATGQRVTLRCSPRSGDLSVYWYQQSLDQGLQFLIQYYNGEERAKGNILERFSAQQFPDLHSELNLSSLELGDSALYFCASSVVSSGANVLTFGAGSRLTVL.

This CDR3 is CASSPGDRGSYEQYF. The CDR3, as DNA: TGCGCCAGCAGCCCCGGTGACAGGGGCTCCTACGAGCAGTACTTC. The chain combines TRBV4-3 with TRBJ2-7; 8 bases are shared with TRBD1. V shed 4 bases and J 0 bases; nucleotides not matched to a gene: 5. CDR1 is LGHNA, CDR2 YSLEER, per germline. The CDR3 contains 15 residues.

This clone has only a few counts. The V and J genes are TRBV4-1 and TRBJ2-3, with TRBD2 identical over 13 bases. The ends lost 2 bases at V and 2 bases at J; junction bases unmatched: 4. This CDR3 comprises 17 residues. The germline CDR1 and CDR2 sequences are MGHRA and YSYEKL. The CDR3 reads CASSQQGLAGNTDTQYF. CDR3 nucleotide sequence: TGCGCCAGCAGCCAACAGGGACTAGCGGGGAACACAGATACGCAGTATTTT.

This chain links TRBV2 with TRBJ1-1; the D is unclear. Trimming took off 7 bases at V and 1 base at J, with 13 bases between the two ends. CDR3 length equals 14 residues. CDR1 is SNHLY and CDR2 is FYNNEI in the germline V gene. Written as DNA, the CDR3 is TGTGCCAGCACCGGAGCTCGGGGGAACACTGAAGCTTTCTTT. Protein sequence: CASTGARGNTEAFF.

This rearrangement joins TRBV19 to TRBJ1-6; D may be TRBD1 (5 bases). Per the germline V gene, CDR1 is LNHDA and CDR2 is SQIVND (reference sequence). This CDR3 has 13 amino acids. Trimming removed 6 bases at V and 4 bases at J, with 7 bases between. This chain's CDR3 is CASSGTYNSPLHF. CDR3 bases: TGTGCCAGTAGCGGGACTTATAATTCACCCCTCCACTTT.

The rearrangement uses TRBV3-1 (or the pseudogene TRBV3-2) and TRBJ2-1; 9 bases line up with TRBD2. V trimming: 3 bases; J trimming: 0 bases; junction bases outside the gene matches: 6. The CDR3 is 17 residues long. CDR1 is LGHDT and CDR2 is YNNKEL in the germline V gene (reference sequence). Here the CDR3 reads CASSHLAGRSSYNEQFF. CDR3 sequence (DNA): TGTGCCAGCAGCCATCTAGCGGGGAGAAGCTCCTACAATGAGCAGTTCTTC.

The CDR3, as DNA: TGTGCCAGCAGCTTAGGGCGGACTAGCGGGGGGATCCACCAAGAGACCCAGTACTTC. Translated: CASSLGRTSGGIHQETQYF. This chain connects TRBV11-2 to TRBJ2-5; the match to TRBD2 covers 14 bases. J gave up 0 bases and V 1 base, and 7 bases lay outside the gene matches. This CDR3 is built from 19 residues. Germline CDR1 SGHAT, CDR2 FQNNGV.

The chain employs TRBV7-9 and TRBJ2-3, with 8 nucleotides matching TRBD1. The junction had 9 bases not matched to a gene; V was cut back by 4 bases and J by 0 bases. The CDR3 totals 17 residues. The V gene's germline CDR1 is SEHNR and CDR2 FQNEAQ (reference sequence). CDR3 residues: CASSSGGQETSTDTQYF. The DNA for the CDR3 is TGTGCCAGCAGCTCCGGGGGACAGGAGACTAGCACAGATACGCAGTATTTT.

The rearrangement links TRBV28 to TRBJ1-6, with 8 bases identical to TRBD1. The CDR3 length is 14 residues. Per germline, CDR1 MDHEN and CDR2 SYDVKM. The V and J ends lost 8 bases and 6 bases, in that order; junction bases with no gene match: 6. The CDR3 DNA sequence: TGTGCCAGCGGCGCAGGGGGCTTTAATTCACCCCTCCACTTT. The encoded protein is CASGAGGFNSPLHF. Filled out from reference TRBV28 and TRBJ1-6, the complete variable domain reads DVKVTQSSRYLVKRTGEKVFLECVQDMDHENMFWYRQDPGLGLRLIYFSYDVKMKEKGDIPEGYSVSREKKERFSLILESASTNQTSMYLCASGAGGFNSPLHFGNGTRLTVT.

This chain connects TRBV24-1 to TRBJ2-1, with TRBD1 identical over 9 bases. Germline loops: CDR1 KGHDR, CDR2 SFDVKD. V shed 6 bases and J 5 bases; nucleotides not matched to a gene: 13. The CDR3 totals 17 residues. CDR3 in amino acids: CATSPSTWTGANNEQFF. The CDR3 region has the DNA TGTGCCACCAGTCCATCGACGTGGACAGGGGCGAACAATGAGCAGTTCTTC.

CDR3 DNA sequence: TGCGCCAGCAGTGACCCGGGGGAGACCCAGTACTTC. Residues: CASSDPGETQYF. This chain uses TRBV10-1 with TRBJ2-5; D might be TRBD2 (5 bases). Deletions cut 3 bases from V and 5 bases from J, with 7 bases between. The CDR3 is 12 residues long. The germline CDR1 and CDR2 sequences are WNHNN and SYGVQD (reference sequence).

This clone was seen a single time. At the DNA level, this CDR3 is encoded by other sequences in the same sample as well. This rearrangement joins TRBV18 to TRBJ1-6; 7 bases fit TRBD1. Germline V gives CDR1 KGHSH, CDR2 LQKENI. Unmatched junction bases numbered 6, after V lost 6 bases and J lost 7 bases. CDR3 size: 14 residues. The CDR3 region is CASSRDRSNSPLHF. The CDR3 coding sequence is TGTGCCAGCTCCCGGGACAGATCAAATTCACCCCTCCACTTT.

The chain has TRBV13 and TRBJ2-7; tentatively, D is TRBD1 (6 bases). V was clipped by 5 bases and J by 7 bases, with 18 bases between them. The CDR3 length is 14 residues. Germline-derived CDR1 and CDR2 are PRHDT and FYEKMQ (reference sequence). This chain's CDR3 is CASSPRLGAREQYF. The CDR3 DNA reads as TGTGCCAGCAGCCCGAGGTTGGGGGCGAGGGAGCAGTACTTC.

This clone turned up a few times. The chain links TRBV7-3 to TRBJ2-3, with D possibly being TRBD1 (6 bases). Per the germline V gene, CDR1 is SGHTA and CDR2 is FQGTGA. The ends were cut back, 8 bases at V and 6 bases at J, with 9 bases in the middle. The CDR3 contains 11 residues. The CDR3 region has the DNA TGTGCCAGCTCTACAGGGGATACGCAGTATTTT. It translates to CASSTGDTQYF.

This chain uses TRBV29-1 with TRBJ2-3; TRBD2 matches 12 bases. With V trimmed by 1 base and J by 4 bases, 0 bases remained unmatched. CDR1 is SQVTM, CDR2 ANQGSEA, per germline. This CDR3 contains 14 residues. In nucleotides, the CDR3 is TGCAGCGTTGAAGGACTAGCGGGAGCAGATACGCAGTATTTT. Its translation is CSVEGLAGADTQYF.